The 7 T cell receptor beta chains listed next were all sequenced from one sample in a study of CD8+ T cells in alopecia areata. Extracted from the samples, RNA was reverse transcribed into cDNA to serve as the sequencing template. Here immunoSEQ multiplex PCR was the method, and the copy in TCRdb shows in-frame clones only, minus some. The sample contains 100,000 to 150,000 clones, roughly 50% of which appear only once. The sequenced sample was NKG2D-low CD8+ T cells sorted from blood. Source of these receptors: a human donor with alopecia areata.

The chain is built from TRBV7-9 and TRBJ2-5; no firm D call. V lost 2 bases and J 4 bases, leaving 5 bases between the germline ends. The germline V gene has CDR1 SEHNR and CDR2 FQNEAQ (reference sequence). This CDR3 has 12 amino acids. The CDR3 coding sequence is TGTGCCAGCAGCTTACCCACAGAGACCCAGTACTTC. It specifies CASSLPTETQYF.

This chain connects TRBV29-1 to TRBJ2-6; the D is unclear. V lost 0 bases and J lost 0, with 9 bases in between. CDR3 size: 16 residues. Germline lookup yields CDR1 SQVTM and CDR2 ANQGSEA. This CDR3 is CSVEEAAPSGANVLTF. The CDR3 DNA reads TGCAGCGTTGAAGAAGCCGCGCCCTCTGGGGCCAACGTCCTGACTTTC.

This clone was picked up a small number of times. The rearrangement uses TRBV29-1 and TRBJ2-5, with 9 bases matching TRBD1. V lost 7 bases to trimming and J lost 5 bases; unmatched junction nucleotides: 5. The CDR3 loop spans 12 amino acids. Germline V CDR1 and CDR2: SQVTM, ANQGSEA. The CDR3 sequence is CSAGQGWETQYF. The CDR3 DNA reads as TGCAGCGCCGGACAGGGGTGGGAGACCCAGTACTTC.

The chain recombines TRBV29-1 with TRBJ2-7, with a possible D match to TRBD1 (5 bases). Trimming took off 5 bases at V and 5 bases at J, with 7 bases between the two ends. The CDR3 covers 10 residues. Germline loops: CDR1 SQVTM, CDR2 ANQGSEA. The CDR3 loop reads CSVWGHEQYF. As DNA, the CDR3 is TGCAGCGTTTGGGGCCACGAGCAGTACTTC.

V and J are TRBV30 and TRBJ2-3; 11 bases align to TRBD2. The V gene's germline CDR1 is GTSNPN and CDR2 SVGIG (reference sequence). With 2 bases clipped from V and 5 bases from J, the junction kept 6 bases outside the gene matches. The CDR3 sequence is 15 residues long. CDR3 amino acids: CAWSPTSGVGDTQYF. Here the CDR3 DNA reads TGTGCCTGGAGTCCGACTAGCGGGGTAGGAGATACGCAGTATTTT.

This rearrangement joins TRBV7-9 to TRBJ2-1, with D unclear. Germline CDR1 reads SEHNR; CDR2 reads FQNEAQ (reference sequence). Trimming cost V 5 bases and J 8 bases, with 10 bases left between them. The CDR3 is 12 amino acids. CDR3 bases: TGTGCCAGCAGCCCCCGCGGCGATGAGCAGTTCTTC. Translating it yields CASSPRGDEQFF.

The chain couples TRBV29-1 to TRBJ2-1; TRBD1 agrees at 8 bases. V gave up 7 bases and J gave up 5 bases; unmatched junction bases: 7. Germline V gene sequence: CDR1 SQVTM, CDR2 ANQGSEA. CDR3 length equals 13 residues. CDR3 loop: CSATGGPDNEQFF. DNA for the CDR3: TGCAGCGCCACAGGGGGTCCCGACAATGAGCAGTTCTTC.